This TCR beta chain is from a study of T cells after somatic rescue of genetic block. The germline V gene has CDR1 SGHDN and CDR2 FVKESK. V dropped 1 base and J dropped 4 bases, with 41 bases sitting between them. The CDR3 totals 24 residues. The assay was immunoSEQ multiplex PCR, and TCRdb's table has in-frame clones only and misses some. The data contain about 68,000 clones, 92% of them singletons. Source material: peripheral blood mononuclear cells (PBMCs). This TCR came from a man aged 40-50 years. The chain has TRBV14 and TRBJ2-7, with D uncertain. This chain's CDR3 is CASSQVGLFPETRGKTGPPYEQYF. The CDR3 DNA reads as TGTGCCAGCAGCCAAGTTGGGCTTTTCCCCGAGACCCGCGGAAAAACTGGCCCGCCATACGAGCAGTACTTC.